This section outlines one T cell receptor (beta chain) sequence together with its context. Its specificity is not known. This sample was included in a study of CD8 T cells in ankylosing spondylitis. This CDR3 comprises 14 residues. V lost 5 bases and J lost 0; bases outside the gene matches: 3. Looked up from germline, CDR1 is DFQATT and CDR2 is SNEGSKA (reference sequence). Regarding the study as a whole: Disease-linked clones bore a CD8+ phenotype and were relatively rare in peripheral blood. Characteristic of ankylosing spondylitis blood, it appeared, was a TCR beta motif comprising roughly 8 highly homologous variants. From matched ankylosing spondylitis synovial fluid, disease-linked clones were reportedly recovered at significantly enriched levels.

TCRdb re-called the 5' RACE reads with MiXCR, one entry per CDR3 protein. In the table there are some 270,000 distinct CDR3 sequences, 32% of which are singletons. J is TRBJ2-1 and V is TRBV20-1, with TRBD1 matching 8 bases. The TCR was taken from a male donor with ankylosing spondylitis or in good health (not recorded which). The sequenced material came from blood, either unsorted or a sorted T cell fraction (not recorded which). DNA of the CDR3: TGCAGTGCTGACAGGGGCAGCTCCTACAATGAGCAGTTCTTC. Amino acid sequence: CSADRGSSYNEQFF.